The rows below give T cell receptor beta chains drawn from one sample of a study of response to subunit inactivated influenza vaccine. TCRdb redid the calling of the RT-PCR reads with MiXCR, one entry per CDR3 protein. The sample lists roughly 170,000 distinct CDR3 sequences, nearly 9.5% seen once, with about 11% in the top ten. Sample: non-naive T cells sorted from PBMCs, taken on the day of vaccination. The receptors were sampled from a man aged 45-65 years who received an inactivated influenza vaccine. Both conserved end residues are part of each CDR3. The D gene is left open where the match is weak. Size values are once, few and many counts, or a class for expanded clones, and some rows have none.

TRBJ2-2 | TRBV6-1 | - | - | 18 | TGTGCCAGCAGTGCGAGGGGGAAGGCGGGGGCCAACACCGGGGAGCTGTTTTTT | CASSARGKAGANTGELFF
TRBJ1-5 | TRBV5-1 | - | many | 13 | TGCGCCAGCAGGGTTGACAGCGGATCGCCCCAGCATTTT | CASRVDSGSPQHF
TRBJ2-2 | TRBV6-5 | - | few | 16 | TGTGCCAGCAGTTACTCGCCAGCGGGCGGCACCGGGGAGCTGTTTTTT | CASSYSPAGGTGELFF
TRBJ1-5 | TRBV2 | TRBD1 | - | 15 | TGTGCCAGCGGAAGACAGGGTTATAGCAATCAGCCCCAGCATTTT | CASGRQGYSNQPQHF
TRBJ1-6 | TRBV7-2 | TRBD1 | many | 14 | TGTGCCAGCACCCAGATCAGGGGGCTTTCACCCCTCCACTTT | CASTQIRGLSPLHF
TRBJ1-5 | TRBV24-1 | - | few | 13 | TGTGCCACCAGTCGAAATGATAATCAGCCCCAGCATTTT | CATSRNDNQPQHF
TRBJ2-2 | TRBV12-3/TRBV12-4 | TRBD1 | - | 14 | TGTGCCGTCCGGGACAGGGGGCGAGGCGGGGAGCTGTTTTTT | CAVRDRGRGGELFF
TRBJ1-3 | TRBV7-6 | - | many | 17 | TGTGCCAGCAGCTTACAACAGGGTGCCCACTCTGGAAACACCATATATTTT | CASSLQQGAHSGNTIYF
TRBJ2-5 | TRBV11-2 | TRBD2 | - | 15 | TGTGCCAGCAGCTGGACTAGCGGAGTTGGAGAGACCCAGTACTTC | CASSWTSGVGETQYF
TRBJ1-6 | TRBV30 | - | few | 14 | TGTGCCTGGACAGCCGGGGTCGGCGGTTCACCCCTCCACTTT | CAWTAGVGGSPLHF
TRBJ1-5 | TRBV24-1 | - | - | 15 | TGTGCCACCAGTGAATCAGGGCTTGGCAATCAGCCCCAGCATTTT | CATSESGLGNQPQHF
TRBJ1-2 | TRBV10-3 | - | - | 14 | TGTGCCATCAGTGAGTCCGGGGGCGGCTATGGCTACACCTTC | CAISESGGGYGYTF
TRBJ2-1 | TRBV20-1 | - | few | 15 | TGCAGTGCTAGAGTTCCCGGGGGCTCCTACAATGAGCAGTTCTTC | CSARVPGGSYNEQFF
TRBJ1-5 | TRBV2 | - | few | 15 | TGTGCCAGCCGTGCCGGGGGAGGGAAAGGCCAGCCCCAGCATTTT | CASRAGGGKGQPQHF
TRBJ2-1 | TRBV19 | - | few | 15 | TGTGCCAGTAGTATATGGCGGAGCTCCTACAATGAGCAGTTCTTC | CASSIWRSSYNEQFF
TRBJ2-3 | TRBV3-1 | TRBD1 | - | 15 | TGTGCCAGCAGCCTAGGGACAGTAAGCACAGATACGCAGTATTTT | CASSLGTVSTDTQYF
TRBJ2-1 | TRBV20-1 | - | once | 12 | TGCAGTGCTAGTCATGGCAACAATGAGCAGTTCTTC | CSASHGNNEQFF
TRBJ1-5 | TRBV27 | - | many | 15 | TGTGCCAGCAGTAAAAGGGCGGTAGGCAATCAGCCCCAGCATTTT | CASSKRAVGNQPQHF
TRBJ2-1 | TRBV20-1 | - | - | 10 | TGCAGTGCTAGTGAGTTTGAGCAGTTCTTC | CSASEFEQFF
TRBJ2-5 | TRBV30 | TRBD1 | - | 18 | TGTGCCTGGAGTGACGGACAGGGATCTTTCCTATTTTCGGAGACCCAGTACTTC | CAWSDGQGSFLFSETQYF
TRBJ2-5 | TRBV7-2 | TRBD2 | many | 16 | TGTGCCAGCAGCTCCACCCCAGGGCGGGGGGGGCAGACCCAGTACTTC | CASSSTPGRGGQTQYF
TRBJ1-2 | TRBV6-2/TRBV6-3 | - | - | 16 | TGTGCCAGCAGTTACTCGACGGGCAGGGTGGCTAGTGGCTACACCTTC | CASSYSTGRVASGYTF